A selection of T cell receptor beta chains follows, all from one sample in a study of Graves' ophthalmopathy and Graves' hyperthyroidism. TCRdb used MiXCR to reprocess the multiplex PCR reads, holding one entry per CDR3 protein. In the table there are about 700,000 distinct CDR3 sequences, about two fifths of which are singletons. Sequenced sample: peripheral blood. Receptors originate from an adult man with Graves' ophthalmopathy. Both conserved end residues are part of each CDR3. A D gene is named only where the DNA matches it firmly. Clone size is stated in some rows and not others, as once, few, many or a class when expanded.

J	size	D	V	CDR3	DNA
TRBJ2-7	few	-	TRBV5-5	CASSRWGTSYEQYF	TGTGCCAGCAGTAGGTGGGGAACTTCCTACGAGCAGTACTTC
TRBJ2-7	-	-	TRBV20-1	CSARDIAGYEQYF	TGCAGTGCTAGAGATATAGCCGGCTACGAGCAGTACTTC
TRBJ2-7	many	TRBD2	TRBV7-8	CASSSTRGGPPTRRGWAYEQYF	TGTGCCAGCAGCTCTACTCGCGGGGGTCCCCCTACTCGAAGGGGTTGGGCCTACGAGCAGTACTTC
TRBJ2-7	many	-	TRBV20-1	CSARPPGLFTCYEQYF	TGCAGTGCTAGACCCCCGGGACTCTTTACGTGCTACGAGCAGTACTTC
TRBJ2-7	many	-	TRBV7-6	CASSSGTGPYEQYF	TGTGCCAGCAGCTCCGGGACGGGACCCTACGAGCAGTACTTC
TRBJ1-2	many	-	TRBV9	CASSVDEDRVNYGYTF	TGTGCCAGCAGCGTAGATGAGGACAGAGTAAACTATGGCTACACCTTC
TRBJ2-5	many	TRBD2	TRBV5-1	CASSLEGLGRETQYF	TGCGCCAGCAGCTTGGAAGGACTAGGCCGAGAGACCCAGTACTTC
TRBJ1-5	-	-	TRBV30	CAWSVGPGQPQHF	TGTGCCTGGAGTGTAGGTCCTGGACAGCCCCAGCATTTT
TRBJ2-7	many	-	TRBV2	CASGTGQLDEQYF	TGTGCCAGCGGGACCGGACAGCTCGACGAGCAGTACTTC
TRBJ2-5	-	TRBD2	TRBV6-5	CASSLLGTGEGETQYF	TGTGCCAGCAGTCTACTAGGCACCGGGGAGGGAGAGACCCAGTACTTC
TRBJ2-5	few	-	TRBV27	CASSLSWQDQETQYF	TGTGCCAGCAGTTTATCGTGGCAGGACCAAGAGACCCAGTACTTC
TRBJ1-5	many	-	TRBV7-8	CASSLARDLNRAQPQHF	TGTGCCAGCAGCTTAGCTCGCGACCTCAACAGGGCCCAGCCCCAGCATTTT
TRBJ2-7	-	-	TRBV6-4	CASSSPDQGSYEQYF	TGTGCCAGCAGTTCCCCGGACCAGGGATCCTACGAGCAGTACTTC
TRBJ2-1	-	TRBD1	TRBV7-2	CASSAGTAQFF	TGTGCCAGCAGCGCAGGGACAGCGCAGTTCTTC
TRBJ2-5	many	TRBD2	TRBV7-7	CASSSGLAETQYF	TGTGCTAGCAGCTCGGGACTAGCAGAGACCCAGTACTTC
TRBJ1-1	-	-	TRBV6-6	CASSYRGAEAFF	TGTGCCAGCAGTTACAGGGGCGCTGAAGCTTTCTTT
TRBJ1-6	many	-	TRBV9	CASSAPGDSPLHF	TGTGCCAGCAGCGCCCCAGGGGATTCACCCCTCCACTTT
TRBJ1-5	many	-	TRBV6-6	CASSSSDVQPQHF	TGTGCCAGCAGTTCAAGCGACGTTCAGCCCCAGCATTTT
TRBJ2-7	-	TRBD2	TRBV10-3	CAISGGLAGHHYEQYF	TGTGCCATCAGTGGGGGACTAGCGGGACATCACTACGAGCAGTACTTC
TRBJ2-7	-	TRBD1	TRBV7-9	CASSSYRGDYEQYF	TGTGCCAGCAGCTCGTACAGGGGGGACTACGAGCAGTACTTC
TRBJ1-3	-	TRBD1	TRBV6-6	CASSPGTGIYGYTIYF	TGTGCCAGCAGTCCGGGGACAGGCATCTATGGCTACACCATATATTTT
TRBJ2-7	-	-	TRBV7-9	CASSYRTDRFSYEQYF	TGTGCCAGCAGCTACCGGACAGACAGGTTCTCCTACGAGCAGTACTTC
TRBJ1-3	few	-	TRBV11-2	CASSLVRSRAYGNTIYF	TGTGCCAGCAGCTTAGTCCGGAGTCGTGCTTACGGAAACACCATATATTTT
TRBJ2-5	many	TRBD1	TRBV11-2	CASSLDLQGKETQYF	TGTGCCAGCAGCTTAGATCTACAGGGGAAAGAGACCCAGTACTTC
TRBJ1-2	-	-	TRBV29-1	CSAGPPNYGYTF	TGCAGCGCCGGGCCCCCTAACTATGGCTACACCTTC
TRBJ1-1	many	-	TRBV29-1	CSVEWQANTEAFF	TGCAGCGTTGAATGGCAGGCGAACACTGAAGCTTTCTTT
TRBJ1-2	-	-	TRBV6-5	CASSLAGVGGYTF	TGTGCCAGCAGCTTAGCAGGGGTCGGCGGCTACACCTTC
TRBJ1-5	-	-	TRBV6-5	CASSRQFSSNQPQHF	TGTGCCAGCAGTCGACAGTTCTCGAGCAATCAGCCCCAGCATTTT
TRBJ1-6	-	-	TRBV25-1	CASSVSTGGGTYSPLHF	TGTGCCAGCAGTGTGAGCACCGGGGGCGGAACATATTCACCCCTCCACTTT
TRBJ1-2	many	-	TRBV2	CASSEEIYGYTF	TGTGCCAGCAGTGAAGAGATCTATGGCTACACCTTC
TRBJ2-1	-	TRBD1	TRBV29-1	CSGDRANEQFF	TGCAGCGGAGACAGGGCCAATGAGCAGTTCTTC
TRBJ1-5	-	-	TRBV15	CATSSVEGQSSNQPQHF	TGTGCCACCAGCAGCGTAGAGGGTCAGTCTTCCAATCAGCCCCAGCATTTT
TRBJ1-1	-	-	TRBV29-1	CSLGGTEAFF	TGCAGCTTGGGGGGTACGGAAGCTTTCTTT
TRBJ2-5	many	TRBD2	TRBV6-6	CASSLAGVGPQYF	TGTGCCAGCAGTTTAGCGGGAGTGGGCCCCCAGTACTTC
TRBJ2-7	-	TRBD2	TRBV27	CASSLRLAGDEQYF	TGTGCCAGCAGTTTGAGGCTAGCGGGAGATGAGCAGTACTTC
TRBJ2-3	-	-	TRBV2	CASRETRTPGGTDTQYF	TGTGCCAGCAGGGAAACCCGGACTCCCGGAGGCACAGATACGCAGTATTTT
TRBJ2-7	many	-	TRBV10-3	CASSSSPYEQYF	TGTGCCAGCAGTTCCTCACCCTACGAGCAGTACTTC
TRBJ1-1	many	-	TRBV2	CATLEGEGTEAFF	TGTGCGACCCTTGAGGGGGAAGGGACTGAAGCTTTCTTT
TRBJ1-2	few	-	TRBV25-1	CASSHGASPPYNYGYTF	TGTGCCAGCAGCCACGGGGCCTCCCCCCCCTACAACTATGGCTACACCTTC
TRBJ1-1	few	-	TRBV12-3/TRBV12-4	CASSLRSIWNTEAFF	TGTGCCAGCAGTTTAAGGTCAATTTGGAACACTGAAGCTTTCTTT